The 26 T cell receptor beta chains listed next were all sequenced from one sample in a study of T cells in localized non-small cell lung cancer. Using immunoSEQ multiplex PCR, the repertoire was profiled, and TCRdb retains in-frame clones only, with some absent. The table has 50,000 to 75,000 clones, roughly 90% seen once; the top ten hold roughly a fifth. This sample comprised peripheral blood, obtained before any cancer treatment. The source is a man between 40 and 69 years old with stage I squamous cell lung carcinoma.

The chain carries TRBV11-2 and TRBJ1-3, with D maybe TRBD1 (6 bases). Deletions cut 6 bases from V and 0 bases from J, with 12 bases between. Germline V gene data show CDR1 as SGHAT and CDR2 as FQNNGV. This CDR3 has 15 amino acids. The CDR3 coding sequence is TGTGCCAGCAGTCCAAGGGGGGACTCTGGAAACACCATATATTTT. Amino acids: CASSPRGDSGNTIYF. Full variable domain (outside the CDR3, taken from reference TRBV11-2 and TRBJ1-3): EAGVAQSPRYKIIEKRQSVAFWCNPISGHATLYWYQQILGQGPKLLIQFQNNGVVDDSQLPKDRFSAERLKGVDSTLKIQPAKLEDSAVYLCASSPRGDSGNTIYFGEGSWLTVV.

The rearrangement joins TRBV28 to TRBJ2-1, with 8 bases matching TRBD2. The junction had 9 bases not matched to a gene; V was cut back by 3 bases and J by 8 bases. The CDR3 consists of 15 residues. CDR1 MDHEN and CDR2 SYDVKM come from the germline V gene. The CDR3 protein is CASSFTAGGKDEQFF. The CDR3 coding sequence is TGTGCCAGCAGTTTTACGGCGGGAGGTAAGGATGAGCAGTTCTTC.

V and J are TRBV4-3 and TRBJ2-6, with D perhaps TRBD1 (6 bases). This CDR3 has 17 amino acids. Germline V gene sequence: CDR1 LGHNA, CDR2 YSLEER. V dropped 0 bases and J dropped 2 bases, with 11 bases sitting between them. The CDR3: CASSQDYRVPGANVLTF. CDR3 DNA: TGCGCCAGCAGCCAAGATTACAGGGTCCCTGGGGCCAACGTCCTGACTTTC.

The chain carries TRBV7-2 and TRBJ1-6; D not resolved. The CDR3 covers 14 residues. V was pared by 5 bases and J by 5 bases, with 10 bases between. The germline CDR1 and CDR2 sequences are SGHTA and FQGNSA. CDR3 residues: CASSGGWDNSPLHF. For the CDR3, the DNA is TGTGCCAGCAGCGGTGGGTGGGATAATTCACCCCTCCACTTT.

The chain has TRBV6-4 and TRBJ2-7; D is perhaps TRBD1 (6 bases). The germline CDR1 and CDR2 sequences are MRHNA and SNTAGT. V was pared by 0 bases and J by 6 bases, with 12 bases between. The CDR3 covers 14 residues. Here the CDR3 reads CASSDSAGVGEQYF. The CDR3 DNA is TGTGCCAGCAGTGACTCGGCAGGGGTCGGCGAGCAGTACTTC.

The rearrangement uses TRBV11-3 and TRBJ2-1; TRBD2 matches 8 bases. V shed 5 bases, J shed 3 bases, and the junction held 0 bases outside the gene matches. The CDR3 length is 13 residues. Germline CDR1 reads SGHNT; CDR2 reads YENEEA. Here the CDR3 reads CASSREGYNEQFF. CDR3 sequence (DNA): TGTGCCAGCAGCCGGGAGGGCTACAATGAGCAGTTCTTC.

The CDR3 coding sequence is TGTGCCAGCAGCACCTCTCGGGGGGGTGCTGGAAACACCATATATTTT. This gives the protein CASSTSRGGAGNTIYF. The chain joins TRBV9 to TRBJ1-3, with D perhaps matching TRBD1 (5 bases). The CDR3 runs 16 residues. The V end was cut by 4 bases, the J end by 2 bases, with 16 bases between. CDR1 is SGDLS, CDR2 YYNGEE, per germline.

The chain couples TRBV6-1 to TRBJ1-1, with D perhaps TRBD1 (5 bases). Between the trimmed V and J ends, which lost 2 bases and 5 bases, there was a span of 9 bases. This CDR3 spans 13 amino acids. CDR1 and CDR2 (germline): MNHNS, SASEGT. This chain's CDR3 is CASSEQRGTEAFF. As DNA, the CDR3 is TGTGCCAGCAGTGAACAAAGGGGAACTGAAGCTTTCTTT.

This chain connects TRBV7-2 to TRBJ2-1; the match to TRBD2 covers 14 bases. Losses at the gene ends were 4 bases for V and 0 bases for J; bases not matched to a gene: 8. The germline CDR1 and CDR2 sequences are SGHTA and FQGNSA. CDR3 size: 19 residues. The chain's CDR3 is CASSSTSGRAWGSYNEQFF. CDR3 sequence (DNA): TGTGCCAGCAGCTCGACTAGCGGGAGGGCCTGGGGCTCCTACAATGAGCAGTTCTTC.

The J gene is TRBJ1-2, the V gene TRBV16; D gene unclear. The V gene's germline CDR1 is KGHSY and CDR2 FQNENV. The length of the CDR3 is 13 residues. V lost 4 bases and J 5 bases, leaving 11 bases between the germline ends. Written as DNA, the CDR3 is TGTGCCAGCAGCCGCGAACAGCCATATGGCTACACCTTC. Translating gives CASSREQPYGYTF.

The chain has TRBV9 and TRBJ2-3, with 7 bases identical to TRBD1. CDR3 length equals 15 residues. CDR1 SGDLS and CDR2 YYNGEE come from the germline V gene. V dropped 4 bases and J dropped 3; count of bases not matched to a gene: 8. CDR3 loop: CASSLEGARTDTQYF. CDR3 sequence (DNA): TGTGCCAGCAGCCTAGAGGGGGCTAGGACAGATACGCAGTATTTT.

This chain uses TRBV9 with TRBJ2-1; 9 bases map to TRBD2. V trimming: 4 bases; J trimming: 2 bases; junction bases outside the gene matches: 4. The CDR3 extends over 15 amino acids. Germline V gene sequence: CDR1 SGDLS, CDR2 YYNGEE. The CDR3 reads CASSNSGGTYNEQFF. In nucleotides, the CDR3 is TGTGCCAGCAGCAATAGCGGGGGAACCTACAATGAGCAGTTCTTC.

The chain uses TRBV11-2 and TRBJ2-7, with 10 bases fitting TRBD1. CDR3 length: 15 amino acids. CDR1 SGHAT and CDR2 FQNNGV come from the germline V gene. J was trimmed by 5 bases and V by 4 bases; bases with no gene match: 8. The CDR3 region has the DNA TGTGCCAGCAGCTCACTCGGGACAGGGGTACACGAGCAGTACTTC. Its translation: CASSSLGTGVHEQYF.

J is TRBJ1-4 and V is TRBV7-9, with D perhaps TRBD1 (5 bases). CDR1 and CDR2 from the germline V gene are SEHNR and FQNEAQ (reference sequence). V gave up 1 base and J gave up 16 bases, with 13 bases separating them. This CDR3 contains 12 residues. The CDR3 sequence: CASSLDSRGTFF. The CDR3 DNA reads TGTGCCAGCAGCTTAGACTCCCGGGGGACGTTTTTT. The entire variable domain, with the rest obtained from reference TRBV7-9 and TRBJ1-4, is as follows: DTGVSQNPRHKITKRGQNVTFRCDPISEHNRLYWYRQTLGQGPEFLTYFQNEAQLEKSRLLSDRFSAERPKGSFSTLEIQRTEQGDSAMYLCASSLDSRGTFFGSGTQLSVL.

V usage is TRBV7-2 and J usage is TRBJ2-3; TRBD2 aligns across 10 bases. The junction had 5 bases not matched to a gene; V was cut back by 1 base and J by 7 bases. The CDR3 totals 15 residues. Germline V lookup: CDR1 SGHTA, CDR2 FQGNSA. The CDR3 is CASSLVSGRWHTQYF. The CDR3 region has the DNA TGTGCCAGCAGCTTAGTTAGCGGGAGGTGGCATACGCAGTATTTT.

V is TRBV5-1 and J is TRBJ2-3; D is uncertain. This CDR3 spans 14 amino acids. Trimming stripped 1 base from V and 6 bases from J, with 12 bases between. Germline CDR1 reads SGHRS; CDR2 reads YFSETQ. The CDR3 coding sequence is TGCGCCAGCAGCTTGATTGCTCGGGCGGATACGCAGTATTTT. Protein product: CASSLIARADTQYF.

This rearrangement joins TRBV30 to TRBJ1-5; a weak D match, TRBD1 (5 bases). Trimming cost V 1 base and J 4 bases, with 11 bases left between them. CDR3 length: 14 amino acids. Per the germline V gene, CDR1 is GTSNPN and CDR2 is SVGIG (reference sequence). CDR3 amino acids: CAWSGGARNQPQHF. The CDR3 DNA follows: TGTGCCTGGAGTGGCGGGGCACGAAATCAGCCCCAGCATTTT.

DNA for the CDR3: TGCGCCAGCGGGACAGACCAAGAGACCCAGTACTTC. This sequence encodes CASGTDQETQYF. The J gene is TRBJ2-5, the V gene TRBV5-1; TRBD1 matches 7 bases. V lost 7 bases to trimming and J lost 0 bases; unmatched junction nucleotides: 0. Germline V gene sequence: CDR1 SGHRS, CDR2 YFSETQ. The CDR3 sequence is 12 residues long.

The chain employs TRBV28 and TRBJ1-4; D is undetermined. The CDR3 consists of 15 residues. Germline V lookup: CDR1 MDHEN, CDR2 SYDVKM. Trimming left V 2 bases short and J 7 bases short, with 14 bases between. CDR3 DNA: TGTGCCAGCAGTTTAATGGGTCCTTCTCGTGAAAAACTGTTTTTT. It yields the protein CASSLMGPSREKLFF.

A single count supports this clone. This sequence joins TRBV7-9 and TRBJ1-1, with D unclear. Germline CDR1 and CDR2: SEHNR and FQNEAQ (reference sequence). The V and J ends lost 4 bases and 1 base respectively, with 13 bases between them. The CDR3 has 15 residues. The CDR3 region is CASSSRQVSNTEAFF. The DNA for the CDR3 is TGTGCCAGCAGCTCGCGTCAGGTCTCGAACACTGAAGCTTTCTTT.

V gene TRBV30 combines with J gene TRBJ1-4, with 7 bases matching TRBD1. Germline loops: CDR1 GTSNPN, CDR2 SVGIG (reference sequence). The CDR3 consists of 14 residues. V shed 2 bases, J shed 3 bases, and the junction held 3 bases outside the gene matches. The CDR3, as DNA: TGTGCCTGGAGTCGACAGGGCCCTAATGAAAAACTGTTTTTT. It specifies CAWSRQGPNEKLFF.

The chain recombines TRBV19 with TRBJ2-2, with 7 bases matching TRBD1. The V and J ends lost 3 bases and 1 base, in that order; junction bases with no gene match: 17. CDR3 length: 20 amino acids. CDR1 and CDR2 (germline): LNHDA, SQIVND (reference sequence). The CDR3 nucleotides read TGTGCCAGTAGTATTTCGGACAGGCGGTCTTATCAGGAGAACACCGGGGAGCTGTTTTTT. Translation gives CASSISDRRSYQENTGELFF. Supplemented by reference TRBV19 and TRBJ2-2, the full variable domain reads DGGITQSPKYLFRKEGQNVTLSCEQNLNHDAMYWYRQDPGQGLRLIYYSQIVNDFQKGDIAEGYSVSREKKESFPLTVTSAQKNPTAFYLCASSISDRRSYQENTGELFFGEGSRLTVL.

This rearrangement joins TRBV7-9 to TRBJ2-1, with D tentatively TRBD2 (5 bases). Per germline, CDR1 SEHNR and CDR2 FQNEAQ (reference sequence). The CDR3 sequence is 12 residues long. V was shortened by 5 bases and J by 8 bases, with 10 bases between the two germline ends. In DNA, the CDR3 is TGTGCCAGCAGCGCGGAACTAGATGAGCAGTTCTTC. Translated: CASSAELDEQFF.

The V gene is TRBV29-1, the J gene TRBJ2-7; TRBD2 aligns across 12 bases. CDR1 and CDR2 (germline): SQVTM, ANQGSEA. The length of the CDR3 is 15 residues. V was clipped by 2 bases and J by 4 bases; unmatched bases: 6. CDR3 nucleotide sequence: TGCAGCGTTGAAACTAGCGGGAGGAATCGATACGAGCAGTACTTC. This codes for CSVETSGRNRYEQYF.

The CDR3, as DNA: TGTGCCAGCAGAATAACGGCCGGTGAGGGTCATGAGCAGTTCTTC. This codes for CASRITAGEGHEQFF. The chain joins TRBV7-3 to TRBJ2-1; the D gene is possibly TRBD2 (5 bases). From germline, CDR1 is SGHTA and CDR2 FQGTGA. The germline V and J ends were trimmed by 6 bases and 8 bases, with 20 bases remaining between them. There are 15 residues in the CDR3.

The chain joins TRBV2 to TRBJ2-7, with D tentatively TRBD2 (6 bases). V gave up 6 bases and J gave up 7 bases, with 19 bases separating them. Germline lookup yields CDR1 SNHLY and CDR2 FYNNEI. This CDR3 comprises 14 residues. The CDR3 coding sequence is TGTGCCAGCAGGGCGGGACTCCCCTCGGGAGAGCAGTACTTC. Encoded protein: CASRAGLPSGEQYF.